These 21 T cell receptor beta chains originate from one sample sequenced in a study of blood T cell repertoires in COVID-19 (dated by TCRdb to the early 2020s). The library relied on the immunoSEQ multiplex PCR assay. The table comes from immuneACCESS by way of TCRdb, which keeps in-frame sequences with V and J called. Part of the clones is missing from these tables; in studies checked, under half for an unresolved V gene and the rest for unknown reasons. The sample table lists about 330,000 clones, 92% of them with a count of one. The top ten clonotypes cover approximately 18% of the sample. Sequencing was performed on PBMCs or T cells enriched from blood (not recorded which). These receptors originate from a woman aged 25-40 years who had recovered from COVID-19.

CDR3 in DNA: TGTGCCAGCAGTTACCCAGGGGGCCCTTTTGGCTACACCTTC. The encoded protein is CASSYPGGPFGYTF. The chain uses TRBV28 and TRBJ1-2; 8 nucleotides agree with TRBD1. The CDR3 totals 14 residues. J was trimmed by 7 bases and V by 4 bases; bases with no gene match: 8. Germline V lookup: CDR1 MDHEN, CDR2 SYDVKM.

This rearrangement joins TRBV2 to TRBJ1-1; a possible D gene is TRBD1 (5 bases). Germline-derived CDR1 and CDR2 are SNHLY and FYNNEI. V lost 4 bases and J lost 1, with 10 bases in between. The CDR3 has 14 residues. DNA of the CDR3: TGTGCCAGCAGTGCCGGGAGGGGGAACACTGAAGCTTTCTTT. Its translation: CASSAGRGNTEAFF.

The chain uses TRBV10-3 and TRBJ2-6; no clear D gene. The V end was cut by 0 bases, the J end by 0 bases, with 6 bases between. Germline V CDR1 and CDR2: ENHRY, SYGVKD. The CDR3 is made up of 16 amino acids. The CDR3 loop reads CAISESASSGANVLTF. The CDR3 coding sequence is TGTGCCATCAGTGAGTCGGCTAGCTCTGGGGCCAACGTCCTGACTTTC.

This chain joins TRBV23-1 and TRBJ1-5; 8 nucleotides align to TRBD1. TRBV23-1 is labeled an ORF, and its function is uncertain. CDR3 length: 21 residues. The J segment lost 5 bases and the V segment lost 4 bases, leaving 25 bases of the junction unmatched. CDR3 nucleotides: TGCGCCAGCAGTCCTCCCGGGACAGGTCGTTATCATCGGATGACCTATCAGCCCCAGCATTTT. Translating gives CASSPPGTGRYHRMTYQPQHF.

The V and J genes are TRBV6-5 and TRBJ1-6, with 8 nucleotides matching TRBD1. Germline V gene sequence: CDR1 MNHEY, CDR2 SVGAGI. The CDR3 contains 15 residues. J lost 8 bases, V lost 6 bases, and 9 bases had no gene match. In DNA form, the CDR3 reads TGTGCCAGCAGAATTGGACAGGGTGCGGATTCACCCCTCCACTTT. Protein product: CASRIGQGADSPLHF.

The chain links TRBV4-1 to TRBJ1-1; D ambiguous. Germline V gene sequence: CDR1 MGHRA, CDR2 YSYEKL. Trimming took off 4 bases at V and 4 bases at J, with 4 bases between the two ends. The CDR3 contains 11 residues. CDR3 nucleotide sequence: TGCGCCAGCAGCCGAGGCACTGAAGCTTTCTTT. Translation gives CASSRGTEAFF.

The chain uses TRBV27 and TRBJ2-5, with a possible D match to TRBD2 (5 bases). Per germline, CDR1 MNHEY and CDR2 SMNVEV (reference sequence). Deletions cut 3 bases from V and 0 bases from J, with 8 bases between. The CDR3 loop spans 14 amino acids. The CDR3 sequence is CASSFRRYQETQYF. The DNA of the CDR3 is TGTGCCAGCAGTTTCAGGAGGTACCAAGAGACCCAGTACTTC.

The V call is TRBV5-8, the J call TRBJ1-2; no firm D call. Looked up from germline, CDR1 is SGHTS and CDR2 is YDEGEE. The CDR3 has 11 amino acids. Deletions cut 4 bases from V and 10 bases from J, with 11 bases between. This chain's CDR3 is CASSRRGAYTF. For the CDR3, the DNA is TGTGCCAGCAGCCGCCGGGGAGCCTACACCTTC.

The chain employs TRBV29-1 and TRBJ2-6; 8 bases map to TRBD1. Per the germline V gene, CDR1 is SQVTM and CDR2 is ANQGSEA. The CDR3 loop spans 16 amino acids. V lost 2 bases to trimming and J lost 4 bases; unmatched junction nucleotides: 7. The CDR3, as DNA: TGCAGCGTTGAATTATCCAGGGGGCACGGGGCCAACGTCCTGACTTTC. It encodes CSVELSRGHGANVLTF.

The CDR3 coding sequence is TGCGCCAGCAGCCCCCAGGGCTCCTACGAGCAGTACTTC. This translates into CASSPQGSYEQYF. V usage is TRBV5-1 and J usage is TRBJ2-7; tentative D call: TRBD1 (5 bases). The CDR3 spans 13 residues. The germline V gene has CDR1 SGHRS and CDR2 YFSETQ. Trimming removed 4 bases from V and 0 bases from J, with 8 bases in between.

The chain links TRBV7-6 to TRBJ1-5; D not resolved. The length of the CDR3 is 15 residues. V lost 5 bases and J 4 bases, leaving 15 bases between the germline ends. In germline, CDR1 is SGHVS, CDR2 FNYEAQ. CDR3 in amino acids: CASSQSSGLNQPQHF. CDR3 DNA: TGTGCCAGCAGCCAGTCGTCTGGGCTGAATCAGCCCCAGCATTTT. Drawing the rest from reference TRBV7-6 and TRBJ1-5, the complete variable domain is GAGVSQSPRYKVTKRGQDVALRCDPISGHVSLYWYRQALGQGPEFLTYFNYEAQQDKSGLPNDRFSAERPEGSISTLTIQRTEQRDSAMYRCASSQSSGLNQPQHFGDGTRLSIL.

V and J are TRBV30 and TRBJ1-2, with 7 bases identical to TRBD1. The length of the CDR3 is 15 residues. CDR1 and CDR2 from the germline V gene are GTSNPN and SVGIG (reference sequence). V was clipped by 1 base and J by 1 base; unmatched bases: 6. Written as DNA, the CDR3 is TGTGCCTGGAGTGCCGGGACAGCAAATAACTATGGCTACACCTTC. Its translation is CAWSAGTANNYGYTF.

The chain joins TRBV9 to TRBJ1-5, with D uncertain. CDR3 length: 15 residues. Trimming removed 0 bases at V and 0 bases at J, with 7 bases between. Germline assignment: CDR1 SGDLS and CDR2 YYNGEE. The CDR3 DNA reads TGTGCCAGCAGCGTAGGAGATTATAGCAATCAGCCCCAGCATTTT. Protein: CASSVGDYSNQPQHF.

This clone showed up just once. This chain joins TRBV24-1 and TRBJ1-1; possibly TRBD1 for D (5 bases). Germline V CDR1 and CDR2: KGHDR, SFDVKD. The CDR3 runs 14 residues. V lost 7 bases, J lost 8 bases, and 19 bases lay in between. The CDR3 loop is CATRDTLAGSEAFF. In DNA, the CDR3 is TGTGCCACCAGAGATACCCTTGCAGGGTCAGAAGCTTTCTTT.

The V call is TRBV28, the J call TRBJ2-7; TRBD1 agrees at 9 bases. The junction had 10 bases not matched to a gene; V was cut back by 5 bases and J by 2 bases. Per the germline V gene, CDR1 is MDHEN and CDR2 is SYDVKM. This CDR3 contains 16 residues. The CDR3 region has the DNA TGTGCCAGCAGTGACCTACAGGGGGCAACGGCCTACGAGCAGTACTTC. It codes for CASSDLQGATAYEQYF.

The chain links TRBV6-1 to TRBJ2-7; D may be TRBD1 (6 bases). The CDR3 runs 12 residues. Trimming shortened V by 4 bases and J by 2 bases, and 6 bases separated the two germline ends. The V gene's germline CDR1 is MNHNS and CDR2 SASEGT. This CDR3 reads CASSGTAYEQYF. The CDR3 DNA is TGTGCCAGCAGTGGGACAGCCTACGAGCAGTACTTC.

This rearrangement joins TRBV18 to TRBJ1-1, with D perhaps TRBD1 (6 bases). In germline, CDR1 is KGHSH, CDR2 LQKENI. The ends were cut back, 2 bases at V and 1 base at J, with 17 bases in the middle. The CDR3 totals 17 residues. CDR3 protein: CASSPSVSQGWNTEAFF. The CDR3 nucleotides are TGTGCCAGCTCACCATCGGTCTCGCAGGGGTGGAACACTGAAGCTTTCTTT.

The V gene is TRBV7-2, the J gene TRBJ1-2, with 7 bases that match TRBD1. The CDR3 is 15 amino acids. Germline loops: CDR1 SGHTA, CDR2 FQGNSA. After removal of 1 base from V and 8 bases from J, the junction contained 10 bases not matched to a gene. In nucleotides, the CDR3 is TGTGCCAGCAGCTTAGAGTCGGGCAGGGGGAGAGGCTACACCTTC. Translation: CASSLESGRGRGYTF.

The J gene is TRBJ1-1, the V gene TRBV11-2; tentative D call: TRBD1 (6 bases). Between the trimmed V and J ends, which lost 6 bases and 7 bases, there was a span of 12 bases. The CDR3 totals 12 residues. CDR1 and CDR2 (germline): SGHAT, FQNNGV. The CDR3 region has the DNA TGTGCCAGCAGGACACAGGGAAATGAAGCTTTCTTT. Encoded protein: CASRTQGNEAFF.

This chain connects TRBV29-1 to TRBJ2-7; 9 nucleotides align to TRBD2. This CDR3 contains 15 residues. Germline-derived CDR1 and CDR2 are SQVTM and ANQGSEA. V trimming: 3 bases; J trimming: 5 bases; junction bases outside the gene matches: 11. The DNA of the CDR3 is TGCAGCGTTGACCCAAGCGGGAGGCCCGGAAACGAGCAGTACTTC. This encodes CSVDPSGRPGNEQYF.

The genes are TRBV24-1 and TRBJ2-4; 14 bases agree with TRBD2. The germline V gene encodes CDR1 KGHDR and CDR2 SFDVKD. V dropped 3 bases and J dropped 15; count of bases not matched to a gene: 3. The CDR3 is 13 residues long. In DNA, the CDR3 is TGTGCCACCAGTGATGGGACTAGCGGGAGTTGGTACTTC. Translation: CATSDGTSGSWYF.